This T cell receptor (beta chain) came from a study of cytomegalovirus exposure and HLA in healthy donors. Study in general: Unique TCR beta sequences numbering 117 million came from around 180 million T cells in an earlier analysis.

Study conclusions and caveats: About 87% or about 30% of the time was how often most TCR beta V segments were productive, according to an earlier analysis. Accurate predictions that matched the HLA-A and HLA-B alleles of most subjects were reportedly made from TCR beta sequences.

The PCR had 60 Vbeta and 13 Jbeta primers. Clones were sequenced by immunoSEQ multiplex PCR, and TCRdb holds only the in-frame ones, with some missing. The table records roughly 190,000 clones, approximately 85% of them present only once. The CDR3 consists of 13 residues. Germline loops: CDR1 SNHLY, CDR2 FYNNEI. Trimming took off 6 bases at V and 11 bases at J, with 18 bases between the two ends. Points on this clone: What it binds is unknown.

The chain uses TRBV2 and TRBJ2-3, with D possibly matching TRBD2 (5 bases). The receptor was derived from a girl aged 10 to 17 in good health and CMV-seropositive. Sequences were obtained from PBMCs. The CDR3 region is CASRTPDSLGQYF. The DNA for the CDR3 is TGTGCCAGCAGAACCCCGGACTCGTTAGGGCAGTATTTT. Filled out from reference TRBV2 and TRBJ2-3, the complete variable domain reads EPEVTQTPSHQVTQMGQEVILRCVPISNHLYFYWYRQILGQKVEFLVSFYNNEISEKSEIFDDQFSVERPDGSNFTLKIRSTKLEDSAMYFCASRTPDSLGQYFGPGTRLTVL.